This T cell receptor beta chain was recorded in a study of T cell responses to AZD1222 COVID-19 vaccine. The study's findings and limits: Following two doses of AZD1222, Spike-specific TCR breadth and depth rose. The study identified only a handful of AZD1222 recipients as seropositive at baseline. The study sampled repertoires only after the peak T cell response.

Repertoires were generated with immunoSEQ multiplex PCR, while TCRdb's copy carries only in-frame clones and drops some. The sample carries 120,000 or so clones, 80% to 90% recorded once. The V gene's germline CDR1 is KGHSY and CDR2 FQNENV. V dropped 4 bases and J dropped 4 bases, with 16 bases sitting between them. CDR3 length: 15 amino acids. A remark on this clone: Its matching antigen is unknown.

Sequenced material: peripheral blood, taken on day 0 of AZD1222 vaccination. The receptor was derived from an adult in good health. The chain recombines TRBV16 with TRBJ1-1; possibly TRBD1 for D (6 bases). CDR3 in DNA: TGTGCCAGCAGCCCTTCGAACAGGGATGGCACTGAAGCTTTCTTT. Translating it yields CASSPSNRDGTEAFF.